This record concerns one TCR beta chain sequence. The data were obtained in a study of blood T cell repertoires in COVID-19. Overall study: From the United States, Italy and Spain came samples of acute and convalescent COVID-19.

Between the trimmed V and J ends, which lost 0 bases and 5 bases, there was a span of 11 bases. CDR3 size: 13 residues. Per the germline V gene, CDR1 is SQVTM and CDR2 is ANQGSEA. Produced via immunoSEQ multiplex PCR; TCRdb's table is partial and in-frame only. Of around 240,000 clones in the sample, around 80% were seen once. This clonotype was obtained from a woman of 80 years or more with acute or convalescent COVID-19. What was sequenced was peripheral blood. V gene TRBV29-1 combines with J gene TRBJ2-7, with D unresolved. CDR3: CSVEDFASHEQYF. Written as DNA, the CDR3 is TGCAGCGTTGAAGATTTTGCCAGTCACGAGCAGTACTTC.